This T cell receptor beta chain came from a study of T cells after yellow fever vaccination. The CDR3 contains 14 residues. V was trimmed by 2 bases and J by 6 bases, leaving 13 bases between them. Germline-derived CDR1 and CDR2 are SGHAT and FQNNGV. TCRdb analysed the 5' RACE reads with MiXCR anew, one entry per CDR3 protein. The repertoire has hundreds of thousands of distinct CDR3 sequences, 9% to 15% of them found once; the top ten carry about 16%. This clonotype was found a few times. The TCR was taken from a man younger than 40 who received the YFV17D yellow fever vaccine. Source: PBMCs, taken on the day of the yellow fever booster vaccination. The V and J genes are TRBV11-2 and TRBJ2-5, with D hard to call. CDR3 residues: CASSLLGLGKTQYF. The CDR3 DNA reads as TGTGCCAGCAGCTTACTGGGGTTAGGAAAGACCCAGTACTTC.